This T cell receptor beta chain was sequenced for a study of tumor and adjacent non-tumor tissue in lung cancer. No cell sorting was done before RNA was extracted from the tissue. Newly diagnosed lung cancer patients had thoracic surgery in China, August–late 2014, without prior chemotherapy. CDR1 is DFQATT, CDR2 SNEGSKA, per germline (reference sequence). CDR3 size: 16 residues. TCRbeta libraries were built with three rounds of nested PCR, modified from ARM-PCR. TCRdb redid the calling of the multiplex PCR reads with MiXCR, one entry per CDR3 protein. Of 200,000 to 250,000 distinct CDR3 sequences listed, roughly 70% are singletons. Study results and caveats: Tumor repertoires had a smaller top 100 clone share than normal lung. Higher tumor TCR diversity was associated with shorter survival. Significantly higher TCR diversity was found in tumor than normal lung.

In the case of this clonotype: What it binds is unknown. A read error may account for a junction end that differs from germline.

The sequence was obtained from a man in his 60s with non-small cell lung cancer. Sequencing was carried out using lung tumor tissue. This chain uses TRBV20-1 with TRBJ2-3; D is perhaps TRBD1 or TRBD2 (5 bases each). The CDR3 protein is CSVREGPIRYTDTQYF. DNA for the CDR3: TGCAGTGTTAGAGAGGGACCAATTCGGTATACAGATACGCAGTATTTT.